Below, 30 T cell receptor beta chains from the same sample are listed, as sequenced in a study of shared clonotypes between healthy human individuals. Sequencing was performed with immunoSEQ multiplex PCR; in TCRdb, only in-frame clones are kept and a portion is missing. The sample consists of 450,000 to 650,000 clones, just over 75% of them appearing once. Sequenced material: PBMCs. All receptors come from a woman aged 40 to 50 in good health. Some clones in this sample may be carry-over from other donors' samples.

This chain uses TRBV6-6 with TRBJ2-3; D is unclear. CDR1 is MNHNY and CDR2 is SVGAGI in the germline V gene (reference sequence). The germline V and J ends were trimmed by 7 bases and 4 bases, with 21 bases remaining between them. CDR3 length equals 16 residues. The CDR3 loop is CASTPPGRGFADTQYF. The CDR3 nucleotides are TGTGCCAGCACTCCCCCGGGTAGAGGTTTCGCAGATACGCAGTATTTT.

Only a few counts were recorded for this clone. Only one base separates this from a far larger clonotype, so it likely reflects a read error. Since the CDR3 does not end with the conserved phenylalanine or tryptophan, this likely comes from a read error. The rearrangement joins TRBV11-2 to TRBJ1-1; no reliable D call. Germline lookup yields CDR1 SGHAT and CDR2 FQNNGV. The length of the CDR3 is 16 residues. V lost 4 bases and J lost 3, with 18 bases in between. CDR3 sequence (DNA): TGTGCCAGCAGCTCCCCTGAGTGGATTCGGGACACTGAAGCTTTCTCT. Amino acids: CASSSPEWIRDTEAFS.

Turning to this clone: A much larger clone lies one base from this, so it may be a read error. Other DNA sequences in the sample encode the same CDR3. The V call is TRBV27, the J call TRBJ2-7; D call uncertain. The germline V and J ends were trimmed by 3 bases and 4 bases, with 4 bases remaining between them. The CDR3 sequence is 11 residues long. CDR1 and CDR2 from the germline V gene are MNHEY and SMNVEV (reference sequence). Here the CDR3 DNA reads TGTGCCAGCAGTTTGGGGTACGAGCAGTACTTC. It encodes CASSLGYEQYF.

The V gene is TRBV5-5, the J gene TRBJ1-2; tentatively, D is TRBD1 (6 bases). This CDR3 region has 13 residues. Deletions cut 0 bases from V and 8 bases from J, with 11 bases between. Germline CDR1 is SGHKS and CDR2 is YYEKEE (reference sequence). The CDR3 region is CASSLDRGLGYTF. The CDR3 nucleotides read TGTGCCAGCAGCTTGGATCGGGGGCTGGGCTACACCTTC.

V is TRBV7-2 and J is TRBJ2-1, with a weak D call TRBD2 (6 bases). V was clipped by 8 bases and J by 5 bases, with 10 bases between them. The CDR3 is made up of 12 amino acids. Germline CDR1 SGHTA, CDR2 FQGNSA. CDR3 loop: CASGRRDNEQFF. In DNA, the CDR3 is TGTGCCAGCGGGAGGAGGGACAATGAGCAGTTCTTC.

The chain combines TRBV11-2 with TRBJ2-7; weak D call: TRBD2 (6 bases). The CDR3 runs to 13 residues. The V end was cut by 4 bases, the J end by 7 bases, with 14 bases between. Germline loops: CDR1 SGHAT, CDR2 FQNNGV. The CDR3 region has the DNA TGTGCCAGCAGCTACTCGGGAGTTGGGGAGCAGTACTTC. It encodes CASSYSGVGEQYF. Full variable domain (remainder filled in from reference TRBV11-2 and TRBJ2-7): EAGVAQSPRYKIIEKRQSVAFWCNPISGHATLYWYQQILGQGPKLLIQFQNNGVVDDSQLPKDRFSAERLKGVDSTLKIQPAKLEDSAVYLCASSYSGVGEQYFGPGTRLTVT.

The chain employs TRBV9 and TRBJ1-3; maybe TRBD1 (5 bases). Germline V gene data show CDR1 as SGDLS and CDR2 as YYNGEE. Deletions cut 1 base from V and 1 base from J, with 12 bases between. This CDR3 spans 16 amino acids. This CDR3 reads CASSVSRVVSGNTIYF. DNA for the CDR3: TGTGCCAGCAGCGTAAGCAGGGTTGTGTCTGGAAACACCATATATTTT.

This clone was seen only a few times. The identical CDR3 is also encoded by other nucleotide sequences in the sample. V and J are TRBV18 and TRBJ1-5; D may be TRBD1 (5 bases). The V gene's germline CDR1 is KGHSH and CDR2 LQKENI. With 6 bases removed from V and 2 bases from J, the gap between germline ends came to 11 bases. CDR3 size: 14 residues. In DNA form, the CDR3 reads TGTGCCAGCTCTCCTCAGGGAGGCAATCAGCCCCAGCATTTT. This encodes CASSPQGGNQPQHF.

J is TRBJ2-1 and V is TRBV11-2; no reliable D call. The CDR3 is 15 amino acids. The ends were cut back, 4 bases at V and 0 bases at J, with 10 bases in the middle. Germline-derived CDR1 and CDR2 are SGHAT and FQNNGV. CDR3 residues: CASSSILGSYNEQFF. DNA for the CDR3: TGTGCCAGCAGCTCCATCTTGGGCTCCTACAATGAGCAGTTCTTC.

The chain couples TRBV5-1 to TRBJ2-1; no firm D call. Germline V CDR1 and CDR2: SGHRS, YFSETQ. This CDR3 spans 11 amino acids. V shed 5 bases and J shed 7 bases, with 7 bases lying between them. CDR3 DNA sequence: TGCGCCAGCAGTATTTTGAATGAGCAGTTCTTC. It yields the protein CASSILNEQFF.

J is TRBJ1-2 and V is TRBV5-4; D is possibly TRBD1 (5 bases). The germline V gene encodes CDR1 SGHNT and CDR2 YYREEE (reference sequence). The CDR3 has 14 amino acids. The ends were cut back, 3 bases at V and 6 bases at J, with 15 bases in the middle. The CDR3 DNA follows: TGTGCCAGCAGCTCCGGCAGGGTCAGCCATGGCTACACCTTC. This translates into CASSSGRVSHGYTF.

V gene TRBV23-1 combines with J gene TRBJ1-4, with 9 bases that match TRBD1. TRBV23-1 is designated an ORF whose function remains uncertain. CDR3 length equals 18 residues. Trimming cost V 9 bases and J 7 bases; bases outside gene matches: 21. The CDR3 DNA sequence: TGCGCCAGTGCCTCTCCCGGGACAGGGAAGGATTTGAGTGAAAAACTGTTTTTT. Translating gives CASASPGTGKDLSEKLFF.

The chain carries TRBV5-5 and TRBJ2-1, with D uncertain. This CDR3 is 15 amino acids long. Germline CDR1 reads SGHKS; CDR2 reads YYEKEE (reference sequence). Trimming took 1 base from V and 0 from J, leaving 8 bases between them. Written as DNA, the CDR3 is TGTGCCAGCAGCTTGTCTGTCAGCTCCTACAATGAGCAGTTCTTC. Its protein is CASSLSVSSYNEQFF.

The V call is TRBV29-1, the J call TRBJ2-1, with D perhaps being TRBD1 or TRBD2 (5 bases each). This CDR3 is built from 19 residues. Trimming took off 5 bases at V and 0 bases at J, with 26 bases between the two ends. The germline V gene has CDR1 SQVTM and CDR2 ANQGSEA. The CDR3 spells CSVPPTGTSRPDSYNEQFF. CDR3 DNA sequence: TGCAGCGTTCCACCGACCGGGACCTCAAGGCCCGACTCCTACAATGAGCAGTTCTTC.

The CDR3 DNA reads as TGTGCCAGCAACAAACAGGGGGCGCGAGGTCAGCCCCAGCATTTT. It specifies CASNKQGARGQPQHF. The V gene is TRBV2, the J gene TRBJ1-5, with 9 bases that match TRBD1. Germline CDR1 and CDR2: SNHLY and FYNNEI. The CDR3 covers 15 residues. The junction had 10 bases not matched to a gene; V was cut back by 7 bases and J by 6 bases.

The gene calls are TRBV7-9 and TRBJ2-5, with D possibly matching TRBD2 (5 bases). The germline V gene encodes CDR1 SEHNR and CDR2 FQNEAQ (reference sequence). V dropped 2 bases and J dropped 0 bases, with 7 bases sitting between them. This CDR3 is built from 14 residues. The CDR3 sequence is CASSLRTYQETQYF. CDR3 in DNA: TGTGCCAGCAGCTTAAGGACTTACCAAGAGACCCAGTACTTC.

The chain joins TRBV7-9 to TRBJ2-7; D may be TRBD2 (6 bases). Germline V gene lookup returns CDR1 SEHNR and CDR2 FQNEAQ (reference sequence). CDR3 length: 13 amino acids. Trimming left V 5 bases short and J 5 bases short, with 13 bases between. The CDR3 bases are TGTGCCAGCAGCCCCCGGGGGTCAAACGAGCAGTACTTC. This codes for CASSPRGSNEQYF.

This chain uses TRBV7-9 with TRBJ1-1, with a possible D match to TRBD1 (5 bases). Trimming removed 5 bases from V and 0 bases from J, with 19 bases in between. The CDR3 runs to 17 residues. Looked up from germline, CDR1 is SEHNR and CDR2 is FQNEAQ (reference sequence). DNA for the CDR3: TGTGCCAGCAGCCCGCCGCCCCTACAGGAAATGAACACTGAAGCTTTCTTT. As protein: CASSPPPLQEMNTEAFF.

The gene calls are TRBV12-5 and TRBJ2-3; 12 bases map to TRBD2. Trimming took 5 bases from V and 1 from J; bases not matched to a gene: 10. The CDR3 sequence is 18 residues long. From germline, CDR1 is LGHNT and CDR2 FRNRAP. The CDR3 here is CASGLRTSGTPRTDTQYF. DNA for the CDR3: TGTGCTAGTGGTCTCCGGACTAGCGGGACACCCCGCACAGATACGCAGTATTTT.

This clone was observed a few times. The chain recombines TRBV2 with TRBJ1-5, with D perhaps TRBD1 (5 bases). CDR3 size: 13 residues. The germline gives CDR1 SNHLY, CDR2 FYNNEI. Trimming took 6 bases from V and 4 from J, leaving 10 bases between them. The CDR3 loop is CASSVTENQPQHF. The CDR3 nucleotides are TGTGCCAGCAGCGTGACAGAAAATCAGCCCCAGCATTTT.

As to this clone: The same CDR3 arises from other DNA sequences in this sample as well. The rearrangement joins TRBV5-1 to TRBJ1-5, with D possibly being TRBD1 (5 bases). Trimming removed 7 bases from V and 4 bases from J, with 15 bases in between. In germline, CDR1 is SGHRS, CDR2 YFSETQ. The CDR3 sequence is 14 residues long. The DNA of the CDR3 is TGCGCCAGCTCCTTGGACGGGGCTAATCAGCCCCAGCATTTT. As protein: CASSLDGANQPQHF.

The V and J genes are TRBV11-1 and TRBJ2-3; D uncertain. The germline V gene has CDR1 SGHAT and CDR2 FQDESV (reference sequence). The ends were cut back, 5 bases at V and 4 bases at J, with 10 bases in the middle. This CDR3 has 13 amino acids. As DNA, the CDR3 is TGTGCCAGCAGCCTCAGGCTAGCAGATACGCAGTATTTT. Protein sequence: CASSLRLADTQYF. Filled out from reference TRBV11-1 and TRBJ2-3, the complete variable domain reads EAEVAQSPRYKITEKSQAVAFWCDPISGHATLYWYRQILGQGPELLVQFQDESVVDDSQLPKDRFSAERLKGVDSTLKIQPAELGDSAMYLCASSLRLADTQYFGPGTRLTVL.

The gene calls are TRBV29-1 and TRBJ2-7; D is perhaps TRBD1 (6 bases). This CDR3 has 13 residues. The ends were cut back, 1 base at V and 0 bases at J, with 7 bases in the middle. Germline V gives CDR1 SQVTM, CDR2 ANQGSEA. CDR3 protein: CSVEADSSYEQYF. The CDR3 DNA follows: TGCAGCGTTGAAGCGGACAGCTCCTACGAGCAGTACTTC.

The J gene is TRBJ1-1, the V gene TRBV2, with unresolved D. CDR1 and CDR2 (germline): SNHLY, FYNNEI. The V gene lost 7 bases and the J gene lost 4 bases, with 10 bases spanning the gap. The CDR3 runs 12 residues. CDR3 in amino acids: CASTPSTTEAFF. DNA of the CDR3: TGTGCCAGCACCCCGAGCACCACTGAAGCTTTCTTT.

Many counts were recorded for this clone. Additional DNA sequences in this sample encode the identical CDR3. This sequence joins TRBV7-2 and TRBJ2-5, with D perhaps assigned TRBD1 or TRBD2 (5 bases each). The CDR3 runs 14 residues. V was pared by 5 bases and J by 5 bases, with 15 bases between. Per germline, CDR1 SGHTA and CDR2 FQGNSA. The CDR3 DNA sequence: TGTGCCAGCAGCCCTCGGGCAGGGAGTGAGACCCAGTACTTC. Its translation: CASSPRAGSETQYF.

This chain joins TRBV6-5 and TRBJ2-3; a weak D match, TRBD1 (6 bases). The length of the CDR3 is 15 residues. Germline V gene lookup returns CDR1 MNHEY and CDR2 SVGAGI. Trimming took 5 bases from V and 2 from J, leaving 14 bases between them. The CDR3 reads CASSPQGFPTDTQYF. The CDR3 DNA sequence: TGTGCCAGCAGTCCACAGGGTTTCCCCACAGATACGCAGTATTTT.

On this clone: This probably arose from a read error, given a far larger clone one base away. Other DNA sequences in the same sample also yield this CDR3. The CDR3 protein is CASSLTGGNTEAFF. The DNA for the CDR3 is TGTGCCAGCAGCTTGACAGGGGGGAACACTGAAGCTTTCTTT. The rearrangement joins TRBV7-6 to TRBJ1-1; 9 bases align to TRBD1. From germline, CDR1 is SGHVS and CDR2 FNYEAQ. This CDR3 is 14 amino acids long. The V segment lost 3 bases and the J segment 1 base; nucleotides outside the gene matches: 0. Looking up the rest from reference TRBV7-6 and TRBJ1-1 gives the full variable domain: GAGVSQSPRYKVTKRGQDVALRCDPISGHVSLYWYRQALGQGPEFLTYFNYEAQQDKSGLPNDRFSAERPEGSISTLTIQRTEQRDSAMYRCASSLTGGNTEAFFGQGTRLTVV.

The gene calls are TRBV11-2 and TRBJ2-7, with D maybe TRBD2 (5 bases). Trimming pared 9 bases from V and 6 bases from J, leaving 18 bases between. Germline assignment: CDR1 SGHAT and CDR2 FQNNGV. The CDR3 is made up of 13 amino acids. CDR3: CASGRWRAGEQYF. CDR3 coding DNA: TGTGCCAGTGGACGGTGGCGGGCAGGCGAGCAGTACTTC.

The V call is TRBV5-1, the J call TRBJ2-2; D is unclear. The CDR3 is made up of 15 amino acids. CDR1 SGHRS and CDR2 YFSETQ come from the germline V gene. The V gene lost 2 bases and the J gene lost 0 bases, with 8 bases spanning the gap. Here the CDR3 DNA reads TGCGCCAGCAGCTTTTCGGTAACGAACACCGGGGAGCTGTTTTTT. This translates into CASSFSVTNTGELFF. The complete variable domain, with remaining parts taken from reference TRBV5-1 and TRBJ2-2, reads KAGVTQTPRYLIKTRGQQVTLSCSPISGHRSVSWYQQTPGQGLQFLFEYFSETQRNKGNFPGRFSGRQFSNSRSEMNVSTLELGDSALYLCASSFSVTNTGELFFGEGSRLTVL.

Details on this clone: Other DNA sequences in this specimen translate into the identical CDR3. This chain uses TRBV30 with TRBJ1-1; 9 positions agree with TRBD1. This CDR3 has 14 residues. The germline CDR1 and CDR2 sequences are GTSNPN and SVGIG (reference sequence). V shed 2 bases and J 2 bases; nucleotides not matched to a gene: 3. In nucleotides, the CDR3 is TGTGCCTGGAGTAAGGGACAGGGAAACACTGAAGCTTTCTTT. This encodes CAWSKGQGNTEAFF.